This T cell receptor (beta chain) stems from a study of cytomegalovirus exposure and HLA in healthy donors (TCRdb year 2017). For context, the study as a whole: According to an earlier analysis of 587 of the donors, 150 million to 200 million T cells yielded 120 million or so unique TCR beta sequences and less than 300 Gb of sequence data. An early release covering 500 to 750 HLA-typed donors comprised 250 to 350 gigabases of sequencing data and roughly 86 million unique TCR sequences. Of the roughly 400 genotyped donors, roughly 80% fell in the genetic ancestry cluster associated with self-reported Caucasian donors. The study aimed to test whether cataloging public T cell receptors could reveal signatures of past pathogen exposure. Using immunosequencing, the study profiled T cell repertoires from approximately 700 subjects and related those repertoires to cytomegalovirus serostatus. Besides the first cohort of 666 subjects, a separate validation cohort made up of 120 different subjects was used. To predict cytomegalovirus infection status, the study combined high-throughput TCR immunosequencing, statistical association of individual TCRs with disease status, and machine learning. A later analysis re-examined previously published TCR beta repertoires from 600 to 700 donors and added high-resolution HLA genotyping to investigate patterns of TCR occurrence. Rather than using new phenotypic data, the later analysis identified candidate immune exposures from TCR beta sequences and from how often those sequences occurred across donors. To decide whether each TCR beta V gene segment behaved as functional or pseudogenic, an earlier analysis of 587 of the donors relied on high-throughput TCR beta sequencing. Alongside the repertoire data, information on donor age, sex, ethnicity and CMV serostatus was compiled. In a later genetic analysis, genome-wide SNP genotypes for about 65% of the roughly 700 donors were used, and that subset was treated as a discovery cohort. Every repertoire in the discovery cohort had been generated on one and the same sequencing platform. HLA typing included class I and class II loci at four-digit resolution. Typing coverage differed by locus: A, B, C, DRB1 and DQB1 were typed in about 629-640 donors, DQA1 in about 560, DPA1 in nearly 610, and DPB1 in roughly 470. About five DR-DQ haplotypes were handled as single units for association and clustering, since linkage in the cohort was strong. On average, 235,054 unique TCR beta nucleotide sequences were sequenced per donor among a few hundred genotyped donors of the cohort, with about 17% of those sequences being non-productive. Beyond this particular receptor, the publication reports: Because counts were too low, 15 to 20 rarely observed V segments, including chromosome 9 orphons, were left out of the earlier analysis of 587 of the donors. According to a later genetic analysis, donors in an Asian-associated ancestry cluster had fewer N-insertions in productive TCRs than the roughly 660-donor mean. Correlated functional status among segregating V segments might be attributable to linkage disequilibrium, but an unknown experimental factor could not be ruled out. It was suggested by the authors that the approach could potentially be generalized to other disease states and immunological phenotypes. In a later genetic analysis, a missense DCLRE1C variant was associated with V-gene and J-gene trimming of TCR beta chains, and the association was replicated in an independent cohort. When HLA alleles, especially DR and DQ, strongly co-occurred, TCR associations were difficult to assign to individual alleles. A later analysis reported that several top co-occurrence clusters appeared linked to parvovirus B19, influenza, CMV and Epstein-Barr virus. While some public TCRs were present in many individuals, most TCR sequences turned up only very rarely across donors. A further reported finding was that TCR beta sequences accurately predicted the HLA-A and HLA-B alleles for most subjects in the first cohort. A later analysis found that most CMV-associated TCR beta chains appeared HLA-restricted, with HLA associations seemingly driven largely by CMV exposure. Immune exposure information for the cohort was limited to CMV serostatus. Specific HLA alleles were associated with more than 15,000 TCR beta sequences at a false discovery rate of 0.05 in a later analysis. Some IMGT-functional V segments, including TRBV6-2 and TRBV6-3, could not be told apart with the 87-base-pair reads, so those segments were excluded. Presence/absence analyses assumed roughly uniform sequencing depth across donors, an assumption that may not hold. Three of the identified cytomegalovirus-associated TCR beta chains were confirmed in vitro to be specific for cytomegalovirus antigens. This cohort had only TCR beta chains sequenced, and the lack of alpha or paired-chain data limited which features could be detected. In an earlier analysis of around 600 of the donors, most TCR beta V segments appeared in productive rearrangements about 87% or about 30% of the time, broadly matching IMGT annotations. In a later analysis, the rate of TCR association differed among HLA loci, with DRB1 alleles having the most associated TCRs and HLA-C alleles having the fewest. The study gave a list of about 170 TCR beta chains associated with cytomegalovirus. The sequencing pipeline was judged likely to have produced a cluster of highly shared sequence variants as a technical artifact. Because HLA typing was unavailable for some donors at each locus, only the typed subset was used in association tests. Cytomegalovirus status was reported to be diagnosed by the classifier with high specificity and sensitivity in both the original and validation cohorts. In a later analysis, HLA-associated TCR beta chains were found to be more clonally expanded and to have lower generation probabilities than equally common non-associated chains.

A remark on this clone: Its antigen has not been determined.

In total, 630 or so healthy bone marrow donors made up the cohort. All cohort members were sampled while nominally healthy, although unrecorded immune exposures were likely present. The donor was CMV seronegative and belonged to the group of 380 or so seronegative cohort members. Each donor provided a peripheral blood sample, and peripheral blood mononuclear cells were used for TCR beta sequencing. The Qiagen DNeasy Blood Extraction Kit was used to extract genomic DNA from the blood cell samples. The library was obtained by the immunoSEQ multiplex PCR assay. The multiplex PCR relied on a mix of 60 forward primers for TCR Vbeta segments and 13 reverse primers for TCR Jbeta segments. A multiplex PCR assay on genomic DNA amplified the CDR3 region of rearranged TCR beta genes. Amplified TCR beta libraries were sequenced as 87-base-pair reads on the Illumina HiSeq System. On the authors' methods: A later analysis tallied 75 million to 85 million unique TCR beta chains across the approximately 670 repertoires, and approximately 9.9 million of those chains were shared by two or more donors. Raw reads were error-corrected and collapsed into unique sequences by a nearest-neighbor algorithm in which closely related sequences were merged to remove PCR and sequencing errors. V, D and J gene segments were assigned by aligning CDR3 sequences to IMGT reference sequences. For a sequence to be retained, a match of at least six nucleotides was required to both a V gene segment and a J gene segment. Rearrangements were classified as productive when the CDR3 lacked stop codons and remained in frame with V and J, and all other rearrangements were classified as non-productive. Following IMGT convention, CDR3 was defined as the stretch from the second conserved V-encoded cysteine up to the conserved J-encoded phenylalanine. In an earlier analysis of around 600 of the donors, sequences lacking an unambiguous match to a single V gene segment were excluded. An earlier analysis of roughly 590 of the donors called V segments functional above 56.7% productive rearrangements and segregating when the between-donor standard deviation exceeded 5%. A statistical classification framework was built for diagnosing cytomegalovirus status from the catalog of TCR beta chain sequences. V and J gene assignment, in a later analysis, came from comparing TCR nucleotide sequences with IMGT/GENE-DB human TR gene sequences. A later analysis assigned CDR3 sequences and most-parsimonious VDJ recombination scenarios with the TCRdist pipeline. A later analysis defined each TCR beta chain by its CDR3 amino acid sequence plus V-gene family, and excluded reads lacking a unique V-gene family. To address suspected cross-contamination and a sequencing artifact, a later analysis removed approximately 590 highly shared, low-generation-probability nucleotide sequences. A later analysis calculated a clonal expansion index for each public chain from normalized within-repertoire ranks of inferred template counts. In a later analysis, generation probabilities were computed with a VDJ recombination model fitted to out-of-frame rearrangements, and the resulting probabilities were checked against IGoR. A later analysis scored TCR-TCR, TCR-HLA and TCR-CMV co-occurrence with hypergeometric tests, applying a repertoire-size bias correction to TCR pairs. To estimate false discovery rates, a later analysis permuted the HLA or CMV assignments 20 times. A later analysis grouped co-occurring TCRs with DBSCAN, adding TCRdist sequence similarity when clustering within HLA-allele-positive subsets. Co-occurrence clustering excluded repertoires with fewer than 30,000 or more than 120,000 public chains, plus five with anomalous nucleotide sharing. The clones in this table, taken by TCRdb from immuneACCESS, are in-frame only. Not every clone is retained; where verified, under half of the shortfall comes from an unresolved V gene, and the cause of the rest is unknown. For V, J and clone size, that table is used; D and trimming come from the DNA. For this sample, the table gives around 75,000 clones. The leading ten clones occupy over 1.2% of the sample.

The junction shows trimming of 4 bases on V and 0 bases on J, plus 13 bases between the germline ends. Sequences SGHRS (CDR1) and YFSETQ (CDR2) are obtained from the germline V gene. Inclusive of the bounding cysteine and phenylalanine, the CDR3 is 15 residues long. Of all the DNA, just the CDR3 is kept, 45 bases in frame from base 1. The TCR originated in a woman between 55 and 75 years old in good health and CMV-seronegative. What was sequenced was PBMCs. Recombination connected TRBV5-1 to TRBJ2-5; a tentative D call is TRBD2 (6 bases match). The DNA sequence is TGCGCCAGCAGCGGAGCGGGTGGGTACCAAGAGACCCAGTACTTC. This yields the protein CASSGAGGYQETQYF.